Below, one T cell receptor beta chain is given with its context. Its antigen is not known. The data originate from a study of OX40 agonist ivuxolimab in advanced cancers. V was pared by 7 bases and J by 8 bases, with 21 bases between. The CDR3 has 15 residues. CDR1 and CDR2 from the germline V gene are SGHRS and YFSETQ. Notes on the study in general: Expanded clones were, on average, more numerous among CD8+ T cells than CD4+. Normalized T-cell clonal expansion was also low in a subset of nonresponders.

Some clones are missing from TCRdb's copy, which holds only in-frame ones; the method was immunoSEQ multiplex PCR. The sample has 45,000 to 65,000 clones; approximately 87% are singletons. The TCR comes from an adult with an advanced solid tumor such as melanoma, head and neck, liver or kidney cancer. This rearrangement joins TRBV5-1 to TRBJ1-4; TRBD1 is a possible D gene (5 bases). This specimen consisted of CD4+ or CD8+ T cells sorted from blood, obtained in a trial of the OX40 agonist ivuxolimab. This CDR3 reads CASSSGGGAGEKLFF. As DNA, the CDR3 is TGCGCCAGCTCCTCGGGAGGAGGGGCTGGGGAAAAACTGTTTTTT.